This entry lists 28 T cell receptor beta chains sequenced from one sample in a study of a mutant IDH1 vaccine in newly diagnosed glioma. Assay used: immunoSEQ multiplex PCR; TCRdb lists only in-frame clones, some missing. The table shows some 95,000 clones, with about four fifths occurring only once. Time point here: baseline, week 1 (first vaccination visit). Specified treatment: pre-vaccination baseline after standard-of-care therapy. The sample consisted of PBMCs, taken from a glioma patient treated with radiotherapy, temozolomide or both. The receptors stem from a man aged 40-49 years with glioma.

This sequence joins TRBV10-3 and TRBJ1-5; possible D gene TRBD1, 6 bases. In germline, CDR1 is ENHRY, CDR2 SYGVKD. This CDR3 has 15 amino acids. Trimming removed 8 bases from V and 1 base from J, with 15 bases in between. The CDR3 here is CAIGRDKGSNQPQHF. The CDR3 nucleotides are TGTGCCATCGGTCGGGACAAGGGAAGCAATCAGCCCCAGCATTTT.

This clone was detected only a few times. This rearrangement joins TRBV30 to TRBJ2-1, with D possibly matching TRBD2 (7 bases). The CDR3 runs to 16 residues. Per the germline V gene, CDR1 is GTSNPN and CDR2 is SVGIG (reference sequence). Trimming took 0 bases from V and 2 from J, leaving 14 bases between them. The CDR3 is CAWSVLGGGTYNEQFF. CDR3 sequence (DNA): TGTGCCTGGAGTGTATTAGGCGGGGGCACCTACAATGAGCAGTTCTTC.

The gene calls are TRBV11-1 and TRBJ2-1; 10 bases line up with TRBD2. The CDR3 has 16 residues. From germline, CDR1 is SGHAT and CDR2 FQDESV (reference sequence). The J segment lost 11 bases and the V segment lost 6 bases, leaving 16 bases of the junction unmatched. CDR3 nucleotides: TGTGCCAGCAGTCGATCTCTTAGCGGGGGGTCCAGGAAGCAGTTCTTC. Its translation: CASSRSLSGGSRKQFF.

The gene calls are TRBV2 and TRBJ1-5; no clear D. This CDR3 contains 15 residues. The germline gives CDR1 SNHLY, CDR2 FYNNEI. The V and J ends lost 3 bases and 2 bases respectively, with 11 bases between them. The CDR3 region has the DNA TGTGCCAGCAGTGATGTGGGTGCGGGCAATCAGCCCCAGCATTTT. Translated, it gives CASSDVGAGNQPQHF. The variable domain in full, completed from reference TRBV2 and TRBJ1-5, reads EPEVTQTPSHQVTQMGQEVILRCVPISNHLYFYWYRQILGQKVEFLVSFYNNEISEKSEIFDDQFSVERPDGSNFTLKIRSTKLEDSAMYFCASSDVGAGNQPQHFGDGTRLSIL.

The chain uses TRBV28 and TRBJ1-4; 9 positions agree with TRBD1. This CDR3 spans 13 amino acids. CDR1 and CDR2 from the germline V gene are MDHEN and SYDVKM. Germline trimming cut 8 bases from V and 6 bases from J; bases unmatched to any gene: 4. The CDR3: CASRTGDYEKLFF. The CDR3 DNA sequence: TGTGCCAGCCGGACAGGGGACTATGAAAAACTGTTTTTT. Using reference TRBV28 and TRBJ1-4 for the parts outside the CDR3, the full variable domain is DVKVTQSSRYLVKRTGEKVFLECVQDMDHENMFWYRQDPGLGLRLIYFSYDVKMKEKGDIPEGYSVSREKKERFSLILESASTNQTSMYLCASRTGDYEKLFFGSGTQLSVL.

This chain connects TRBV27 to TRBJ2-5; TRBD1 matches 8 bases. This CDR3 has 13 amino acids. Germline V gene data show CDR1 as MNHEY and CDR2 as SMNVEV (reference sequence). Germline trimming cut 7 bases from V and 1 base from J; bases unmatched to any gene: 2. CDR3 DNA sequence: TGTGCCAGCATTGGACAGGGCCAAGAGACCCAGTACTTC. Its translation is CASIGQGQETQYF.

The chain's CDR3 is CSVTGVGEQFF. The CDR3 bases are TGCAGTGTTACAGGGGTTGGCGAGCAGTTCTTC. The genes are TRBV20-1 and TRBJ2-1; 7 bases line up with TRBD1. Germline V CDR1 and CDR2: DFQATT, SNEGSKA (reference sequence). V gave up 7 bases and J gave up 10 bases; unmatched junction bases: 7. The CDR3 is 11 residues long.

The chain joins TRBV11-2 to TRBJ2-1; 7 nucleotides align to TRBD1. V was clipped by 8 bases and J by 10 bases; unmatched bases: 8. The CDR3 loop spans 12 amino acids. The germline V gene has CDR1 SGHAT and CDR2 FQNNGV. The CDR3 loop reads CASRHRGWEQFF. The CDR3 DNA is TGTGCCAGCCGACACAGGGGCTGGGAGCAGTTCTTC.

The chain couples TRBV6-1 to TRBJ2-7; 12 positions agree with TRBD2. V was clipped by 7 bases and J by 4 bases; unmatched bases: 5. The CDR3 has 14 amino acids. The germline CDR1 and CDR2 sequences are MNHNS and SASEGT. The CDR3 DNA reads TGTGCCAGCACTCCGACTAGCGGGAGTTACGAGCAGTACTTC. Translated, it gives CASTPTSGSYEQYF.

This chain joins TRBV7-8 and TRBJ2-2, with D perhaps matching TRBD2 (7 bases). CDR3 length equals 12 residues. Germline V lookup: CDR1 SGHVS, CDR2 FQNEAQ. Between the trimmed V and J ends, which lost 6 bases and 7 bases, there was a span of 9 bases. The CDR3 loop reads CASRRGGGELFF. The DNA for the CDR3 is TGTGCCAGCAGGAGGGGGGGCGGGGAGCTGTTTTTT. Looking up the rest from reference TRBV7-8 and TRBJ2-2 gives the full variable domain: GAGVSQSPRYKVAKRGQDVALRCDPISGHVSLFWYQQALGQGPEFLTYFQNEAQLDKSGLPSDRFFAERPEGSVSTLKIQRTQQEDSAVYLCASRRGGGELFFGEGSRLTVL.

This clone was seen a single time. V is TRBV5-4 and J is TRBJ1-2; perhaps TRBD1 as D (5 bases). The CDR3 runs 14 residues. The germline V gene encodes CDR1 SGHNT and CDR2 YYREEE (reference sequence). Trimming removed 4 bases at V and 0 bases at J, with 10 bases between. This CDR3 reads CASSPGTTNYGYTF. As DNA, the CDR3 is TGTGCCAGCAGCCCCGGGACGACTAACTATGGCTACACCTTC.

This rearrangement joins TRBV7-2 to TRBJ2-3; the D call may be TRBD1 or TRBD2 (5 bases each). This CDR3 contains 14 residues. Germline CDR1 and CDR2: SGHTA and FQGNSA. Deletions cut 5 bases from V and 8 bases from J, with 17 bases between. The CDR3 here is CASSPRRGGVTQYF. The CDR3 nucleotides read TGTGCCAGCAGCCCTCGCCGGGGCGGCGTTACGCAGTATTTT.

The chain uses TRBV6-5 and TRBJ2-7; 10 nucleotides align to TRBD1. The length of the CDR3 is 15 residues. J lost 4 bases, V lost 0 bases, and 3 bases had no gene match. The V gene's germline CDR1 is MNHEY and CDR2 SVGAGI. The chain's CDR3 is CASSYSTGGFYEQYF. The CDR3 nucleotides read TGTGCCAGCAGTTACTCGACAGGGGGCTTTTACGAGCAGTACTTC.

The CDR3 sequence: CASSLRPGAAIHNEQFF. DNA for the CDR3: TGTGCCAGCAGCTTGCGGCCGGGAGCGGCGATCCACAATGAGCAGTTCTTC. The chain joins TRBV7-8 to TRBJ2-1; possible D gene TRBD2, 6 bases. This CDR3 is built from 17 residues. V lost 3 bases and J 5 bases, leaving 20 bases between the germline ends. Germline CDR1 SGHVS, CDR2 FQNEAQ.

V is TRBV4-1 and J is TRBJ2-5; TRBD1 agrees at 7 bases. This CDR3 spans 16 amino acids. J lost 1 base, V lost 2 bases, and 7 bases had no gene match. Per the germline V gene, CDR1 is MGHRA and CDR2 is YSYEKL. CDR3 nucleotides: TGCGCCAGCAGCCAACGCCCCTGGGACAGCCAAGAGACCCAGTACTTC. Its translation is CASSQRPWDSQETQYF.

The V gene is TRBV7-2, the J gene TRBJ1-6; 12 nucleotides agree with TRBD1. This CDR3 is 16 amino acids long. V lost 11 bases to trimming and J lost 7 bases; unmatched junction nucleotides: 12. Germline-derived CDR1 and CDR2 are SGHTA and FQGNSA. The CDR3 sequence: CASNRDRGHVNSPLHF. CDR3 bases: TGTGCCTCGAACCGGGACAGGGGGCATGTGAATTCACCCCTCCACTTT.

This chain connects TRBV18 to TRBJ2-1; D is unresolved. With 0 bases removed from V and 13 bases from J, the gap between germline ends came to 10 bases. The length of the CDR3 is 12 residues. CDR1 and CDR2 (germline): KGHSH, LQKENI. The CDR3 DNA reads as TGTGCCAGCTCACCACCGTCAGGATCACAGTTCTTC. Its protein is CASSPPSGSQFF. The entire variable domain, with the rest obtained from reference TRBV18 and TRBJ2-1, is as follows: NAGVMQNPRHLVRRRGQEARLRCSPMKGHSHVYWYRQLPEEGLKFMVYLQKENIIDESGMPKERFSAEFPKEGPSILRIQQVVRGDSAAYFCASSPPSGSQFFGPGTRLTVL.

The CDR3 spells CASSPRPGQVYEQYF. The CDR3 DNA is TGTGCCAGCTCACCACGACCCGGACAGGTCTACGAGCAGTACTTC. The chain carries TRBV18 and TRBJ2-7, with TRBD1 matching over 7 bases. J gave up 3 bases and V 1 base, and 6 bases lay outside the gene matches. CDR1 is KGHSH and CDR2 is LQKENI in the germline V gene. The CDR3 extends over 15 amino acids.

This chain connects TRBV6-1 to TRBJ2-1; D ambiguous. The CDR3 extends over 13 amino acids. The germline V gene encodes CDR1 MNHNS and CDR2 SASEGT. Between the trimmed V and J ends, which lost 6 bases and 8 bases, there was a span of 14 bases. The CDR3 is CASRVPREYEQFF. CDR3 nucleotide sequence: TGTGCCAGCAGGGTACCTCGCGAATATGAGCAGTTCTTC.

The V and J genes are TRBV9 and TRBJ2-3, with D perhaps matching TRBD1 (6 bases). The CDR3 totals 16 residues. The V end was cut by 2 bases, the J end by 3 bases, with 16 bases between. The V gene's germline CDR1 is SGDLS and CDR2 YYNGEE. CDR3 loop: CASSVVGTSTTDTQYF. The DNA for the CDR3 is TGTGCCAGCAGCGTTGTTGGGACATCGACGACAGATACGCAGTATTTT.

V is TRBV18 and J is TRBJ1-1; D gene unclear. The germline V and J ends were trimmed by 5 bases and 6 bases, with 16 bases remaining between them. The CDR3 loop spans 14 amino acids. The V gene's germline CDR1 is KGHSH and CDR2 LQKENI. This CDR3 is CASSSDSAGAEAFF. The CDR3 DNA is TGTGCCAGCTCATCCGACTCGGCTGGGGCTGAAGCTTTCTTT.

V and J are TRBV6-5 and TRBJ2-7; D ambiguous. Between the trimmed V and J ends, which lost 6 bases and 2 bases, there was a span of 14 bases. The CDR3 runs to 14 residues. Germline V gene data show CDR1 as MNHEY and CDR2 as SVGAGI. CDR3 DNA: TGTGCCAGCAGCACCGGAGACAAGCCCTACGAGCAGTACTTC. It specifies CASSTGDKPYEQYF.

This clone was counted at least ten times. The rearrangement links TRBV7-9 to TRBJ2-5; 8 bases align to TRBD1. CDR1 and CDR2 (germline): SEHNR, FQNEAQ (reference sequence). V trimming: 1 base; J trimming: 4 bases; junction bases outside the gene matches: 8. CDR3 length: 16 amino acids. The CDR3 nucleotides are TGTGCCAGCAGCTTAGATCCCGGACAGGGCCGAGAGACCCAGTACTTC. Translation: CASSLDPGQGRETQYF.

A few counts support this clone. This chain links TRBV11-2 with TRBJ1-1; the match to TRBD1 covers 7 bases. The CDR3 has 13 amino acids. V shed 7 bases and J 4 bases; nucleotides not matched to a gene: 6. Germline V CDR1 and CDR2: SGHAT, FQNNGV. Written as DNA, the CDR3 is TGTGCCAGCACCTCCGACAGGGCCACTGAAGCTTTCTTT. This gives the protein CASTSDRATEAFF.

This sequence joins TRBV7-6 and TRBJ2-1; 7 bases are a match to TRBD1. Germline CDR1 reads SGHVS; CDR2 reads FNYEAQ. Trimming removed 2 bases from V and 3 bases from J; junction bases left unmatched: 7. The CDR3 is made up of 16 amino acids. The CDR3 bases are TGTGCCAGCAGCTTACTGTGGGACAGAAGCTACAATGAGCAGTTCTTC. Protein product: CASSLLWDRSYNEQFF.

This clone is medium-sized. The rearrangement uses TRBV14 and TRBJ2-7, with D possibly TRBD2 on 6 matching bases. Trimming left V 1 base short and J 4 bases short, with 14 bases between. Germline assignment: CDR1 SGHDN and CDR2 FVKESK. The CDR3 contains 15 residues. The CDR3 protein is CASSQARGITYEQYF. DNA for the CDR3: TGTGCCAGCAGCCAAGCGCGCGGGATTACGTACGAGCAGTACTTC.

The rearrangement joins TRBV7-2 to TRBJ2-7; D not certain. V lost 1 base and J 2 bases, leaving 9 bases between the germline ends. The CDR3 has 14 amino acids. CDR1 and CDR2 (germline): SGHTA, FQGNSA. The CDR3 coding sequence is TGTGCCAGCAGCTTAGGTGGCCTGCCCTACGAGCAGTACTTC. This translates into CASSLGGLPYEQYF.

This sequence joins TRBV27 and TRBJ2-7; 12 bases fit TRBD2. Germline CDR1 and CDR2: MNHEY and SMNVEV (reference sequence). This CDR3 region has 15 residues. The V gene end was trimmed by 5 bases and the J gene end by 7 bases; junction bases not matched to a gene: 9. The CDR3 reads CASSPILAGGGEQYF. CDR3 sequence (DNA): TGTGCCAGCAGTCCCATCCTAGCGGGAGGGGGAGAGCAGTACTTC.